Ten or more counts support the clone carrying this T cell receptor (beta chain). The antigen remains unidentified. The template for TCR beta VDJ and CDR3 sequence profiling was genomic DNA. Using its own MiXCR run on the reads, TCRdb lists one record per CDR3 protein. The repertoire holds about 160,000 distinct CDR3 sequences, with approximately 40% as singletons. The record originates from a study of CD8+CD57+ T cells in acquired aplastic anemia. Study background: Yields of DNA that came from sorted CD4+ and CD8+ cells averaged roughly 3.2 ug.

The study's findings and limits: Researchers report that around 30 CD8+ CDR3 sequences appeared in both patients and controls.

CDR3 length: 13 amino acids. V was shortened by 0 bases and J by 5 bases, with 7 bases between the two germline ends. The TCR comes from a human donor in good health. The chain joins TRBV12-3 or TRBV12-4 to TRBJ1-1, with D perhaps TRBD1 (5 bases). The specimen sequenced was sorted CD4+, CD8+, or CD8+CD57+ T cells (not recorded which) from PBMCs. CDR3 sequence: CASSLARGTEAFF. Here the CDR3 DNA reads TGTGCCAGCAGTTTAGCGCGGGGGACTGAAGCTTTCTTT.